These 6 T cell receptor beta chains share one sample of origin, sequenced in a study of blood T cells in healthy people across ages. Sample-barcoded 5' priming and a J-beta primer mix drove a second PCR of roughly 7 to 11 cycles. TCRdb fed the 5' RACE reads into MiXCR, producing one record per CDR3 protein. Among 1 million to 1.2 million distinct CDR3 sequences, less than 45% were seen once, and the ten largest hold around 14%. Specimen: blood. These receptors were taken from a man aged 18 to 30 in good health.

The chain links TRBV6-2 or TRBV6-3 to TRBJ2-1, with 8 bases matching TRBD1. The CDR3 is 14 residues long. The V gene end was trimmed by 10 bases and the J gene end by 0 bases; junction bases not matched to a gene: 5. Germline CDR1 and CDR2: MNHEY and SVGEGT. The CDR3 nucleotides read TGTGCCATCGGGGGACAGGCCTCCTACAATGAGCAGTTCTTC. Amino acid sequence: CAIGGQASYNEQFF.

CDR3 nucleotides: TGCGCCAGCAGCTTCGAGGAAGATACGCAGTATTTT. Residues: CASSFEEDTQYF. J is TRBJ2-3 and V is TRBV5-1; D remains ambiguous. Trimming left V 2 bases short and J 5 bases short, with 6 bases between. CDR3 size: 12 residues. Looked up from germline, CDR1 is SGHRS and CDR2 is YFSETQ.

This clonotype was seen a few times. The rearrangement joins TRBV7-2 to TRBJ1-4, with no clear D. CDR1 and CDR2 (germline): SGHTA, FQGNSA. Trimming cost V 5 bases and J 0 bases, with 10 bases left between them. The CDR3 extends over 15 amino acids. CDR3 region: CASSPLGATNEKLFF. As DNA, the CDR3 is TGTGCCAGCAGCCCTCTCGGTGCAACTAATGAAAAACTGTTTTTT.

This clonotype came up many times. CDR3 DNA sequence: TGCGCCAGCAGCCAAGAATCCTACAATGAGCAGTTCTTC. Translating it yields CASSQESYNEQFF. V is TRBV4-3 and J is TRBJ2-1; D unclear. Germline CDR1 is LGHNA and CDR2 is YSLEER. V lost 0 bases to trimming and J lost 1 base, with 1 base between them. The CDR3 covers 13 residues.

This clonotype was observed once. This chain uses TRBV11-1 with TRBJ2-7; TRBD2 matches at 11 bases. The last part of the DNA fits TRBJ2-5 better; the J call may be wrong. This CDR3 is built from 15 residues. CDR1 SGHAT and CDR2 FQDESV come from the germline V gene (reference sequence). The CDR3 sequence: CASSLGRGTSGTQYF. CDR3 coding DNA: TGTGCCAGCAGCTTAGGGCGCGGGACTAGCGGGACCCAGTACTTC.

V gene TRBV14 combines with J gene TRBJ1-4; D is undetermined. V shed 0 bases and J shed 5 bases, with 13 bases lying between them. Germline V gene sequence: CDR1 SGHDN, CDR2 FVKESK. CDR3 length: 16 residues. CDR3 coding DNA: TGTGCCAGCAGCCAAGATGCCCGGCGTCCAAATGAAAAACTGTTTTTT. Translated, it gives CASSQDARRPNEKLFF.